A selection of T cell receptor beta chains follows, all from one sample in a study of response to subunit inactivated influenza vaccine. TCRdb passed the RT-PCR reads through MiXCR, listing each CDR3 protein once. The sample shows 500,000 to 750,000 distinct CDR3 sequences, 11% to 15% of them seen only once. The sequenced sample was PBMCs from blood, obtained roughly 12 days after vaccination. These receptors were taken from a middle-aged man who received an inactivated influenza vaccine. Both conserved end residues are part of each CDR3. The D gene is left open where the match is weak. Only part of the rows carry a size: once, few, many, or a class if the clone is expanded.

many	TRBV12-3/TRBV12-4	TRBJ2-2	.	CASSLGRSNTGELFF	TGTGCCAGCAGTTTAGGGCGGTCGAACACCGGGGAGCTGTTTTTT
many	TRBV12-3/TRBV12-4	TRBJ2-1	TRBD2	CASSFAGTSGSPEQFF	TGTGCCAGCAGTTTCGCCGGGACTAGCGGGAGCCCTGAGCAGTTCTTC
few	TRBV9	TRBJ2-5	.	CASSVAVGAKETQYF	TGTGCCAGCAGCGTAGCGGTGGGAGCGAAAGAGACCCAGTACTTC
few	TRBV6-2/TRBV6-3	TRBJ2-4	.	CASRDAGGQNIQYF	TGTGCCAGCAGGGACGCCGGGGGCCAAAACATTCAGTACTTC
few	TRBV9	TRBJ2-7	.	CASSVGGHRSRRYEQYF	TGTGCCAGCAGCGTAGGCGGACACCGTAGCCGCCGCTACGAGCAGTACTTC
.	TRBV30	TRBJ2-7	.	CAWSREGMAEQYF	TGTGCCTGGAGTCGTGAGGGAATGGCCGAGCAGTACTTC
.	TRBV6-2/TRBV6-3	TRBJ1-1	TRBD1	CASRHWTGEAFF	TGTGCCAGCAGACATTGGACAGGGGAAGCTTTCTTT
few	TRBV7-2	TRBJ2-2	.	CASILDGPGGELFF	TGTGCCAGCATCCTAGACGGACCGGGCGGGGAGCTGTTTTTT
few	TRBV18	TRBJ2-4	TRBD1	CASSLTGVAKNIQYF	TGTGCCAGCTCACTCACAGGGGTCGCCAAAAACATTCAGTACTTC
few	TRBV6-5	TRBJ1-1	.	CASSYSAEGLFTEAFF	TGTGCCAGCAGTTACTCGGCGGAAGGCCTATTCACTGAAGCTTTCTTT
.	TRBV4-3	TRBJ2-5	.	CASSLTWRGKETQYF	TGCGCCAGCAGCCTGACTTGGCGGGGTAAAGAGACCCAGTACTTC
.	TRBV6-6	TRBJ2-7	.	CASRSRQAYEQYF	TGTGCCAGCAGGTCAAGACAGGCCTACGAGCAGTACTTC
few	TRBV20-1	TRBJ2-1	.	CSARVSHNEQFF	TGCAGTGCTAGAGTAAGCCACAATGAGCAGTTCTTC
.	TRBV20-1	TRBJ2-7	TRBD1	CSARGGDRVHEQYF	TGCAGTGCTAGGGGAGGGGACAGGGTCCACGAGCAGTACTTC
.	TRBV28	TRBJ2-7	.	CASVRGGPTYEQYF	TGTGCCAGCGTGAGGGGGGGGCCCACCTACGAGCAGTACTTC
few	TRBV16	TRBJ2-7	.	CASSHGVTYEQYF	TGTGCCAGCAGCCATGGGGTTACCTACGAGCAGTACTTC
few	TRBV3-1	TRBJ1-1	.	CASSQDSGAFF	TGTGCCAGCAGCCAAGACTCCGGCGCTTTCTTT
.	TRBV7-6	TRBJ2-5	.	CASSLEVSGRGETQYF	TGTGCCAGCAGCTTAGAGGTTTCGGGGCGCGGGGAGACCCAGTACTTC
.	TRBV7-2	TRBJ2-7	.	CASSHRDGPYEQYF	TGTGCCAGCAGCCACCGGGACGGACCCTACGAGCAGTACTTC
.	TRBV28	TRBJ2-5	TRBD1	CASSPPTGAGETQYF	TGTGCCAGCAGTCCGCCGACAGGGGCAGGGGAGACCCAGTACTTC
few	TRBV20-1	TRBJ2-2	TRBD2	CSARAGVHTGELFF	TGCAGTGCGCGGGCGGGAGTTCACACCGGGGAGCTGTTTTTT
many	TRBV12-3/TRBV12-4	TRBJ2-1	TRBD1	CASREQGAGIQQFF	TGTGCCAGCAGGGAACAGGGGGCCGGGATTCAGCAGTTCTTC
many	TRBV5-1	TRBJ1-1	TRBD1	CASSPKQGVNTEAFF	TGCGCCAGCAGCCCCAAACAGGGGGTGAACACTGAAGCTTTCTTT
few	TRBV5-1	TRBJ2-7	.	CASSLRARNDLRRYEQYF	TGCGCCAGCAGTTTAAGGGCCAGAAACGACCTACGGAGGTACGAGCAGTACTTC
.	TRBV6-2/TRBV6-3	TRBJ2-1	.	CASSYWESSYNEQFF	TGTGCCAGCAGTTATTGGGAGAGCTCCTACAATGAGCAGTTCTTC
few	TRBV3-1	TRBJ2-3	TRBD2	CASSPERGGPYF	TGTGCCAGCAGCCCAGAGCGGGGGGGCCCCTATTTT
few	TRBV20-1	TRBJ2-5	.	CSARHQGFAETQYF	TGCAGTGCTAGACACCAGGGGTTTGCAGAGACCCAGTACTTC
few	TRBV14	TRBJ2-2	TRBD2	CASSPGLADLKSNTGELFF	TGTGCCAGCAGCCCGGGACTAGCGGACCTCAAATCGAACACCGGGGAGCTGTTTTTT
few	TRBV2	TRBJ2-3	TRBD1	CARSGTGITDTQYF	TGTGCCAGATCGGGGACAGGGATTACAGATACGCAGTATTTT
.	TRBV7-2	TRBJ2-5	.	CASSTGFHSETQYF	TGTGCCAGCAGCACCGGTTTCCATAGCGAGACCCAGTACTTC
few	TRBV5-1	TRBJ2-1	.	CASKMGLSYNEQFF	TGCGCCAGCAAGATGGGCCTTTCTTACAATGAGCAGTTCTTC
.	TRBV7-2	TRBJ2-5	.	CASSSPEERETQYF	TGTGCCAGCAGCTCCCCGGAGGAGCGGGAGACCCAGTACTTC
.	TRBV7-8	TRBJ1-2	TRBD1	CASSPRFQGVNYGYTF	TGTGCCAGCAGCCCCCGGTTTCAGGGGGTTAACTATGGCTACACCTTC
few	TRBV29-1	TRBJ2-3	TRBD1	CSVEAGTAYTDTQYF	TGCAGCGTTGAAGCCGGGACAGCCTACACAGATACGCAGTATTTT
few	TRBV4-2	TRBJ2-7	.	CASSQGDPRGEQYF	TGTGCCAGCAGCCAAGGGGACCCTAGAGGTGAGCAGTACTTC
many	TRBV29-1	TRBJ2-1	TRBD1	CRAAGTGSVDEQFF	TGCAGAGCCGCCGGGACAGGGAGTGTTGATGAGCAGTTCTTC
.	TRBV30	TRBJ2-3	TRBD1	CASRDRASTDTQYF	TGTGCCTCCCGGGACAGGGCTAGCACAGATACGCAGTATTTT
.	TRBV4-2	TRBJ2-7	TRBD2	CASRTTVREEEEQYF	TGTGCCAGCAGGACGACTGTGCGGGAGGAGGAAGAGCAGTACTTC
few	TRBV7-3	TRBJ1-1	.	CASSLVAQGMTEAFF	TGTGCCAGCAGCTTGGTGGCCCAGGGGATGACTGAAGCTTTCTTT
few	TRBV20-1	TRBJ2-1	.	CSVTAGTSYNEQFF	TGCAGTGTTACGGCGGGGACCTCCTACAATGAGCAGTTCTTC
.	TRBV20-1	TRBJ1-5	TRBD1	CSAADRDQPQHF	TGCAGTGCAGCGGACAGGGATCAGCCCCAGCATTTT
many	TRBV28	TRBJ2-4	.	CASSLRPAGSKNIQYF	TGTGCCAGCAGTTTAAGACCCGCAGGCTCAAAAAACATTCAGTACTTC
few	TRBV29-1	TRBJ1-1	TRBD1	CSVGEAGGAAFF	TGCAGCGTAGGGGAGGCAGGGGGGGCAGCTTTCTTT
few	TRBV4-2	TRBJ2-2	.	CASSQAGHKNTGELFF	TGTGCCAGCAGCCAAGCGGGACACAAAAACACCGGGGAGCTGTTTTTT
once	TRBV9	TRBJ2-4	.	CASSVGGVAKNIQYF	TGTGCCAGCAGCGTAGGTGGGGTGGCCAAAAACATTCAGTACTTC
.	TRBV28	TRBJ2-5	TRBD2	CASTSSGGLETQYF	TGTGCCAGCACCTCCAGCGGGGGCCTGGAGACCCAGTACTTC
.	TRBV28	TRBJ2-1	TRBD1	CASTLRSAGGDEQFF	TGTGCCAGCACCCTCCGCTCGGCAGGGGGTGATGAGCAGTTCTTC
few	TRBV7-9	TRBJ2-7	.	CASSLEAWMGEQYF	TGTGCCAGCAGCTTAGAGGCCTGGATGGGCGAGCAGTACTTC
.	TRBV20-1	TRBJ2-3	TRBD2	CSARDRVAGGPDTQYF	TGCAGTGCTAGAGATAGGGTAGCGGGGGGCCCAGATACGCAGTATTTT
.	TRBV2	TRBJ2-3	.	CASSETRDPSTDTQYF	TGTGCCAGCAGCGAGACTAGGGACCCTAGCACAGATACGCAGTATTTT
many	TRBV5-1	TRBJ2-1	.	CASSFGFSSSYNEQFF	TGCGCCAGCAGCTTTGGATTCTCAAGCTCCTACAATGAGCAGTTCTTC
.	TRBV20-1	TRBJ1-1	.	CSARGHMNTEAFF	TGCAGTGCTAGGGGACACATGAACACTGAAGCTTTCTTT
many	TRBV4-2	TRBJ2-5	TRBD1	CASSQDPGQGETQYF	TGTGCCAGCAGCCAAGATCCAGGACAGGGTGAGACCCAGTACTTC
few	TRBV19	TRBJ1-2	TRBD1	CASSIDWTGDQDGYTF	TGTGCCAGTAGTATAGACTGGACAGGGGATCAGGATGGCTACACCTTC
few	TRBV12-3/TRBV12-4	TRBJ2-3	.	CASSRQSGPDTQYF	TGTGCCAGCAGTAGACAGTCCGGGCCAGATACGCAGTATTTT
.	TRBV5-6	TRBJ1-1	TRBD1	CASSLRQGAMGTEAFF	TGTGCCAGCAGCTTGCGACAGGGGGCGATGGGCACTGAAGCTTTCTTT
few	TRBV20-1	TRBJ1-4	TRBD1	CSAREGTGTEKLFF	TGCAGTGCTAGAGAGGGGACAGGGACCGAAAAACTGTTTTTT
.	TRBV20-1	TRBJ2-3	TRBD2	CSARGTSGGITDTQYF	TGCAGTGCTAGGGGCACTAGCGGGGGCATCACAGATACGCAGTATTTT
many	TRBV6-2/TRBV6-3	TRBJ2-5	.	CASSYVTETQYF	TGTGCCAGCAGTTACGTCACGGAGACCCAGTACTTC